What follows describes a single T cell receptor (beta chain). Its antigen remains unknown. The authors drew more than 2 ml of blood from each donor. From 3,500 to 4,500 ng of total RNA, each TCR library was prepared. Researchers used template switching to add UMIs featuring a 6-nucleotide sample barcode. From the 5' RACE reads, TCRdb lists one entry per CDR3 protein and no DNA. The listing contains about 380,000 distinct CDR3 sequences. The record originates from a study of monozygotic twins with inflammatory bowel disease. Findings of the study overall: IBD patients, compared with healthy twins, shared fewer clonotypes with others (especially with disease activity).

The clonotype originates from a human donor with ulcerative colitis or Crohn's disease, or a healthy co-twin of an affected twin (not recorded which). What was sequenced was blood.

The chain's CDR3 is CSANSGTSTDTQYF. The V call is TRBV20-1, the J call TRBJ2-3. CDR1 and CDR2 from the germline V gene are DFQATT and SNEGSKA (reference sequence). The CDR3 is 14 amino acids.